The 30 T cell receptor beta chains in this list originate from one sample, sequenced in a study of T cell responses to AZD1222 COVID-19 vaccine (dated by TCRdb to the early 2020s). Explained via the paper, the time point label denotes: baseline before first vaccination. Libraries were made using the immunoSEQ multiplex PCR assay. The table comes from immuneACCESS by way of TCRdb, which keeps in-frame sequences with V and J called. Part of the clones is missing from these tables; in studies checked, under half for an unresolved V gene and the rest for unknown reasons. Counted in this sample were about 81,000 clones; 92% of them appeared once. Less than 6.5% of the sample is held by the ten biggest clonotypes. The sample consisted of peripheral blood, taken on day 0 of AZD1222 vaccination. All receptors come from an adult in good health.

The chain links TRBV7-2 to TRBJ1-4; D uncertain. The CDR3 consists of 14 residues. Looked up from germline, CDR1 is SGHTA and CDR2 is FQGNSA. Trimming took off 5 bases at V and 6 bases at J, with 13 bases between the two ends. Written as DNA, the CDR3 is TGTGCCAGCAGCCTCCCAGGCCCCGATGAAAAACTGTTTTTT. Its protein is CASSLPGPDEKLFF. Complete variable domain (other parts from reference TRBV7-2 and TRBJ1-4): GAGVSQSPSNKVTEKGKDVELRCDPISGHTALYWYRQSLGQGLEFLIYFQGNSAPDKSGLPSDRFSAERTGGSVSTLTIQRTQQEDSAVYLCASSLPGPDEKLFFGSGTQLSVL.

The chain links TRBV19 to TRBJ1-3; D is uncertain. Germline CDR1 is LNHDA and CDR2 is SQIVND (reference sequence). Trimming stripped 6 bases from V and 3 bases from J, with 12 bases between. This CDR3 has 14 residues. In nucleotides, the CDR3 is TGTGCCAGTAGATCCCCAGGATATGGAAACACCATATATTTT. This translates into CASRSPGYGNTIYF.

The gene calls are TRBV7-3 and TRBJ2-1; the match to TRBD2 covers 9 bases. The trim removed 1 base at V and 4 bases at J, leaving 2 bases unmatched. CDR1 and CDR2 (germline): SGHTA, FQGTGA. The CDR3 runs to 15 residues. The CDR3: CASSLKLAGYNEQFF. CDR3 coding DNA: TGTGCCAGCAGCTTAAAGCTAGCGGGGTACAATGAGCAGTTCTTC.

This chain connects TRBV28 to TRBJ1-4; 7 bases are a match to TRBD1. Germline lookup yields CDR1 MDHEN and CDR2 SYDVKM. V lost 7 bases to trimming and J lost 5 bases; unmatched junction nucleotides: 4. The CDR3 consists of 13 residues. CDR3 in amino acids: CASKQGLNEKLFF. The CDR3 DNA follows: TGTGCCAGCAAACAGGGGCTAAATGAAAAACTGTTTTTT.

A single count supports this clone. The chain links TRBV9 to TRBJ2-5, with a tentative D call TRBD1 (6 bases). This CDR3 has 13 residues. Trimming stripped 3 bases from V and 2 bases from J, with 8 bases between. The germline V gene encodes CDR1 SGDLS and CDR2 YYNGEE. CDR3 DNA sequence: TGTGCCAGCAGCGCCGGACAGCAAGAGACCCAGTACTTC. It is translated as CASSAGQQETQYF.

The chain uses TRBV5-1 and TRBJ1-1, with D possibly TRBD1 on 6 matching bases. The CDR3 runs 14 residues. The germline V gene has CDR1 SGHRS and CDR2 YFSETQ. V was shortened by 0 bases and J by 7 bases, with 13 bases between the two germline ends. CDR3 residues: CASSLGGGKGEAFF. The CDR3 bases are TGCGCCAGCAGCTTGGGAGGGGGAAAAGGTGAAGCTTTCTTT.

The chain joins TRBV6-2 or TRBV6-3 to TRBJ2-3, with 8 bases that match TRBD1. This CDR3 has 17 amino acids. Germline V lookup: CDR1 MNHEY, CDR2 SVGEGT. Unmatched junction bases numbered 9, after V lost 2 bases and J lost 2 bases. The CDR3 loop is CASSYPVTGEVTDTQYF. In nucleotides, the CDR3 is TGTGCCAGCAGTTACCCGGTGACAGGGGAAGTCACAGATACGCAGTATTTT.

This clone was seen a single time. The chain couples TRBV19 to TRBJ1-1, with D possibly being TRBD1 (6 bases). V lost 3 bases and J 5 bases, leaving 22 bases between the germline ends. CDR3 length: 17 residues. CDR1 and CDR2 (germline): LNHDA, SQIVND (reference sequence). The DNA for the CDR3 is TGTGCCAGTAGTATCAGACCCCCACCGGGGGCCGTTACTGAAGCTTTCTTT. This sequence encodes CASSIRPPPGAVTEAFF.

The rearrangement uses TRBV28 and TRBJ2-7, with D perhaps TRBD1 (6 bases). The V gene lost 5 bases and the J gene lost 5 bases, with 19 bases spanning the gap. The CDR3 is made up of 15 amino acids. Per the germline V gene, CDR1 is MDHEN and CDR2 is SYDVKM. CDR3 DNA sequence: TGTGCCAGCAGTCCAAGACAGGTGGCCGGCAACGAGCAGTACTTC. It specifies CASSPRQVAGNEQYF.

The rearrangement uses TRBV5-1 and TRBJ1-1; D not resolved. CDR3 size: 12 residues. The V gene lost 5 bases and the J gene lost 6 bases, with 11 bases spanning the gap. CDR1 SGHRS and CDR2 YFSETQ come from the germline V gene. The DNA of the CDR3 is TGCGCCAGCAGAGACCAGTACGCTGAAGCTTTCTTT. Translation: CASRDQYAEAFF.

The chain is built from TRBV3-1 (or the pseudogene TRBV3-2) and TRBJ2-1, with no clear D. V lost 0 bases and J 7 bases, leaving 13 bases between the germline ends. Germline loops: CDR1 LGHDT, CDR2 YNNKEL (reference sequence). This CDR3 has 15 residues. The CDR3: CASSQDLPNGNEQFF. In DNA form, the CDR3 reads TGTGCCAGCAGCCAAGATTTGCCCAACGGAAATGAGCAGTTCTTC.

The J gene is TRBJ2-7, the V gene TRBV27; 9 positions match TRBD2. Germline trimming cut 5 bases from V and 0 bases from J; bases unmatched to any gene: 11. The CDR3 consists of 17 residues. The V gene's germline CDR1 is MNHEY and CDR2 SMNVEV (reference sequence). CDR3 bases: TGTGCCAGCAGTCTTAAACCGACTAGCGGAGCCTCCTACGAGCAGTACTTC. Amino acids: CASSLKPTSGASYEQYF.

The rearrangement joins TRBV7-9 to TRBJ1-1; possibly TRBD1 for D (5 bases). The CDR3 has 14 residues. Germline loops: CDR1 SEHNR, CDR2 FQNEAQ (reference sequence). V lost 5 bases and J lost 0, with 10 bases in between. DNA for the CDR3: TGTGCCAGCAGCCGGCCAGGGATGAACACTGAAGCTTTCTTT. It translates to CASSRPGMNTEAFF.

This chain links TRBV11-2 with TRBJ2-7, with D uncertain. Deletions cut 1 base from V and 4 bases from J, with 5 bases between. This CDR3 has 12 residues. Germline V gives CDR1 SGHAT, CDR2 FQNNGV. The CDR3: CASSLGIYEQYF. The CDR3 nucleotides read TGTGCCAGCAGCTTAGGCATTTACGAGCAGTACTTC. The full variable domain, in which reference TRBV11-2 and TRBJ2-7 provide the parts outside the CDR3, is EAGVAQSPRYKIIEKRQSVAFWCNPISGHATLYWYQQILGQGPKLLIQFQNNGVVDDSQLPKDRFSAERLKGVDSTLKIQPAKLEDSAVYLCASSLGIYEQYFGPGTRLTVT.

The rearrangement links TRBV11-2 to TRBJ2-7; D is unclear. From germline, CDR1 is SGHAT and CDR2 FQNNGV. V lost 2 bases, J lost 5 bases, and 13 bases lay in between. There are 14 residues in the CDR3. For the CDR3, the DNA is TGTGCCAGCAGCTTACCGTATGGCGAGGACGAGCAGTACTTC. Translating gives CASSLPYGEDEQYF.

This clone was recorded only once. CDR3 in amino acids: CASSYGTYYEQYF. CDR3 coding DNA: TGTGCCAGCAGTTACGGTACCTACTACGAGCAGTACTTC. The chain combines TRBV6-2 or TRBV6-3 with TRBJ2-7; no reliable D call. Germline CDR1 reads MNHEY; CDR2 reads SVGEGT. The V and J ends lost 2 bases and 3 bases respectively, with 8 bases between them. The CDR3 spans 13 residues.

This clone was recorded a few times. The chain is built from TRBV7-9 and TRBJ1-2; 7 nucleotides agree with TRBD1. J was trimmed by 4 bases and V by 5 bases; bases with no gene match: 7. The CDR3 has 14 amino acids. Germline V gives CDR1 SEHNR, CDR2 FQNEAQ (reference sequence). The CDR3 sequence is CASSKRDSSYGYTF. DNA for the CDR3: TGTGCCAGCAGCAAAAGGGACAGCTCCTATGGCTACACCTTC.

The CDR3 loop reads CAINWTGGHDTEAFF. CDR3 bases: TGTGCCATCAATTGGACAGGGGGCCATGACACTGAAGCTTTCTTT. This sequence joins TRBV10-3 and TRBJ1-1, with 11 bases matching TRBD1. CDR1 and CDR2 (germline): ENHRY, SYGVKD. V shed 7 bases and J 3 bases; nucleotides not matched to a gene: 7. There are 15 residues in the CDR3.

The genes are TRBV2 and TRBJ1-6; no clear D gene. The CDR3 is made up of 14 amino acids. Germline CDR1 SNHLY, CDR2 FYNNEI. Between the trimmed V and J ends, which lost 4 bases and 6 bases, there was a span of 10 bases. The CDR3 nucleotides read TGTGCCAGCAGTGGTCGTGAACTTAATTCACCCCTCCACTTT. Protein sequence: CASSGRELNSPLHF.

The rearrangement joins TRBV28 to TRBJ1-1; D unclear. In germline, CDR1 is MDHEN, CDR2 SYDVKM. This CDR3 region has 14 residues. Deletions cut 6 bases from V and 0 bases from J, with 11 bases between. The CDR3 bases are TGTGCCAGCAGAACATACCTAATGAACACTGAAGCTTTCTTT. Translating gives CASRTYLMNTEAFF. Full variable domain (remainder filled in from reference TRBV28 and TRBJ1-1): DVKVTQSSRYLVKRTGEKVFLECVQDMDHENMFWYRQDPGLGLRLIYFSYDVKMKEKGDIPEGYSVSREKKERFSLILESASTNQTSMYLCASRTYLMNTEAFFGQGTRLTVV.

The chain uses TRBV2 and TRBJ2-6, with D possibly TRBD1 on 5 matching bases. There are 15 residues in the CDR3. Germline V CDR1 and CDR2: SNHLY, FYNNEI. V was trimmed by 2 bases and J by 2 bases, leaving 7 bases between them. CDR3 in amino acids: CASSEQGTGANVLTF. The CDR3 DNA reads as TGTGCCAGCAGTGAACAGGGTACTGGGGCCAACGTCCTGACTTTC. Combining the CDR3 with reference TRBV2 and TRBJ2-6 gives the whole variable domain EPEVTQTPSHQVTQMGQEVILRCVPISNHLYFYWYRQILGQKVEFLVSFYNNEISEKSEIFDDQFSVERPDGSNFTLKIRSTKLEDSAMYFCASSEQGTGANVLTFGAGSRLTVL.

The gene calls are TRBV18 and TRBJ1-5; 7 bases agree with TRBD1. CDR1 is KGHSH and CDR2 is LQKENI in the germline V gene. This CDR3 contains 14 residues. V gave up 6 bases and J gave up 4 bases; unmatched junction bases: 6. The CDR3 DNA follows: TGTGCCAGCTCGTCGGGACAGCAAAATCAGCCCCAGCATTTT. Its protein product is CASSSGQQNQPQHF.

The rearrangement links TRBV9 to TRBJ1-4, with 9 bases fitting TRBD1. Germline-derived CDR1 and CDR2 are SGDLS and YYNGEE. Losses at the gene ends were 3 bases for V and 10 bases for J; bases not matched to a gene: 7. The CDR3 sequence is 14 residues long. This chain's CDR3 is CASSATGGLGKLFF. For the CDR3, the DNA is TGTGCCAGCAGCGCTACAGGGGGCCTCGGAAAACTGTTTTTT.

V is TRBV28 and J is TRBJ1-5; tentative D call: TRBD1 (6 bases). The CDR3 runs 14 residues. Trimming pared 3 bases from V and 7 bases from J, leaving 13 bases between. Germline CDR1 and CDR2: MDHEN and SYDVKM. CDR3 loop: CASSFMGGGQPQHF. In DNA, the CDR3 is TGTGCCAGCAGTTTCATGGGGGGCGGACAGCCCCAGCATTTT.

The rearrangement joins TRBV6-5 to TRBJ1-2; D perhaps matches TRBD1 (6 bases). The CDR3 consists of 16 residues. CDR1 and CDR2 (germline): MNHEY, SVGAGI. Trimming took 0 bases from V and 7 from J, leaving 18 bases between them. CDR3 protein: CASSYSSMGQGFGYTF. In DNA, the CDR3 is TGTGCCAGCAGTTACTCGAGTATGGGCCAGGGGTTTGGCTACACCTTC.

The CDR3 spells CASSLATGGELNEQFF. The CDR3 region has the DNA TGTGCCAGCAGCTTGGCCACCGGGGGGGAGCTGAATGAGCAGTTCTTC. This chain connects TRBV5-4 to TRBJ2-1; 8 bases fit TRBD2. This CDR3 is 16 amino acids long. Germline V gives CDR1 SGHNT, CDR2 YYREEE (reference sequence). The junction had 9 bases not matched to a gene; V was cut back by 0 bases and J by 7 bases.

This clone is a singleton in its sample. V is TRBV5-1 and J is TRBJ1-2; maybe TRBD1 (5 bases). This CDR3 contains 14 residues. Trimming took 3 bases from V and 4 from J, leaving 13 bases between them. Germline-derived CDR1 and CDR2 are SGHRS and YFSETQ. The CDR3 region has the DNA TGCGCCAGCAGCTCCCAAGGGGAAATCTATGGCTACACCTTC. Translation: CASSSQGEIYGYTF.

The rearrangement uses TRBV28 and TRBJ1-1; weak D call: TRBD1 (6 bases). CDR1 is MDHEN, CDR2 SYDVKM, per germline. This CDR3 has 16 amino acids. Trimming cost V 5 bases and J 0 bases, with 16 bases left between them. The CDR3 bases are TGTGCCAGCAGTGATCCAGGGGCGTCTATGAACACTGAAGCTTTCTTT. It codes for CASSDPGASMNTEAFF. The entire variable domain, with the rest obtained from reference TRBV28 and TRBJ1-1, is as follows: DVKVTQSSRYLVKRTGEKVFLECVQDMDHENMFWYRQDPGLGLRLIYFSYDVKMKEKGDIPEGYSVSREKKERFSLILESASTNQTSMYLCASSDPGASMNTEAFFGQGTRLTVV.

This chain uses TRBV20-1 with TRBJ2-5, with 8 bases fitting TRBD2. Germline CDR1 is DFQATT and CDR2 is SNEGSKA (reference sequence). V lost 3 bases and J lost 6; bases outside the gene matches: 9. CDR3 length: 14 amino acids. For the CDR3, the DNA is TGCAGTGCTAGTTCCAGCGGGAGCGGAAAGACCCAGTACTTC. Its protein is CSASSSGSGKTQYF.

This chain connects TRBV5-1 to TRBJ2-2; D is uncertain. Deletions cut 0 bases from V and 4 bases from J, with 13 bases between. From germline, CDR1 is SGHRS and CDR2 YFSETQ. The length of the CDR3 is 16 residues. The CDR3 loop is CASSLGSHTRTGELFF. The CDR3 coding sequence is TGCGCCAGCAGCTTGGGTAGCCATACTCGCACCGGGGAGCTGTTTTTT.